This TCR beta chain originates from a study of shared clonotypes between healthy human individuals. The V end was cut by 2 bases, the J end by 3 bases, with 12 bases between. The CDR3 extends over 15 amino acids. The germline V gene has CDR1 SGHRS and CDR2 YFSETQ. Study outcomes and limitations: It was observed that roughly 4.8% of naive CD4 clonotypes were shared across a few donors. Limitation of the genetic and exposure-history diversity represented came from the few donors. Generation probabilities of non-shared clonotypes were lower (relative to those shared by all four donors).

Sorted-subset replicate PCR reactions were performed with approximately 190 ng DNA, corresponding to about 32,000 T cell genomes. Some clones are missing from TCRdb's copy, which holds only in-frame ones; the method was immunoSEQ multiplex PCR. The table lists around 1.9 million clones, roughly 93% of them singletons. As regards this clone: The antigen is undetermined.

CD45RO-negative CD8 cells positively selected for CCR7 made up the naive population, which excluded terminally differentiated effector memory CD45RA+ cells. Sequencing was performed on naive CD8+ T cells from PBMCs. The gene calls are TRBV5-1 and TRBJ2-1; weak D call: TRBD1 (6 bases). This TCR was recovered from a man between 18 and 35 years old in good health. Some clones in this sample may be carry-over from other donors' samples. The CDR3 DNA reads TGCGCCAGCAGCTTAGGGGGAAGTGGCTACAATGAGCAGTTCTTC. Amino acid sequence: CASSLGGSGYNEQFF.